The 4 T cell receptor beta chains given below trace back to one sample, sequenced in a study of response to subunit inactivated influenza vaccine. Using its own MiXCR run on the RT-PCR reads, TCRdb lists one record per CDR3 protein. This table has 500,000 to 600,000 distinct CDR3 sequences, 12% appearing once. Material: PBMCs from blood, obtained on the day of vaccination. All receptors derive from a man in his fifties or sixties who received an inactivated influenza vaccine.

This clonotype has a handful of counts. The CDR3 DNA sequence: TGTGCCAGCAGTTATGGACAGGGGTCAGATACGCAGTATTTT. It translates to CASSYGQGSDTQYF. The chain joins TRBV6-5 to TRBJ2-3; 9 nucleotides align to TRBD1. The trim removed 3 bases at V and 4 bases at J, leaving 2 bases unmatched. CDR1 MNHEY and CDR2 SVGAGI come from the germline V gene. The CDR3 covers 14 residues.

This chain links TRBV10-3 with TRBJ2-7; D may be TRBD1 or TRBD2 (5 bases each). Trimming removed 6 bases at V and 3 bases at J, with 12 bases between. Germline lookup yields CDR1 ENHRY and CDR2 SYGVKD. CDR3 length: 13 amino acids. CDR3 DNA sequence: TGTGCCATCAGGATCCGGGACGACTACGAGCAGTACTTC. It is translated as CAIRIRDDYEQYF.

The genes are TRBV2 and TRBJ1-2, with 8 bases identical to TRBD1. CDR3 size: 15 residues. V was clipped by 8 bases and J by 2 bases; unmatched bases: 10. Germline V gives CDR1 SNHLY, CDR2 FYNNEI. Here the CDR3 reads CASVPGQARNYGYTF. DNA for the CDR3: TGTGCCAGCGTTCCGGGACAGGCAAGGAACTATGGCTACACCTTC. Full variable domain (rest looked up from reference TRBV2 and TRBJ1-2): EPEVTQTPSHQVTQMGQEVILRCVPISNHLYFYWYRQILGQKVEFLVSFYNNEISEKSEIFDDQFSVERPDGSNFTLKIRSTKLEDSAMYFCASVPGQARNYGYTFGSGTRLTVV.

This clonotype was observed a few times. The chain has TRBV29-1 and TRBJ2-7, with a possible D match to TRBD1 (6 bases). Germline CDR1 reads SQVTM; CDR2 reads ANQGSEA. V lost 0 bases, J lost 1 base, and 10 bases lay in between. This CDR3 comprises 14 residues. The CDR3 DNA reads as TGCAGCGTTGAAGACCGTGACAGGTCCTACGAGCAGTACTTC. Translated: CSVEDRDRSYEQYF.